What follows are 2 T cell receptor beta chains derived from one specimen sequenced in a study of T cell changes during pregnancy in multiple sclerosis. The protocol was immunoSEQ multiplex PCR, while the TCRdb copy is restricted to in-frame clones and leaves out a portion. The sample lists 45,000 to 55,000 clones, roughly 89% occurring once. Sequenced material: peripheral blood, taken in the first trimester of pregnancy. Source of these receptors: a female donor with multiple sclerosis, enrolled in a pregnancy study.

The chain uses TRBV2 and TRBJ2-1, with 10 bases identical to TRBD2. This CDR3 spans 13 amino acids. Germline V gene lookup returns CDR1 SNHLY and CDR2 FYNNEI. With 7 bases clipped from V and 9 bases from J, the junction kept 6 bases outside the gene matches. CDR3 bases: TGTGCCAGCATGGGAGGACTAGCGGTTGAGCAGTTCTTC. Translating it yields CASMGGLAVEQFF.

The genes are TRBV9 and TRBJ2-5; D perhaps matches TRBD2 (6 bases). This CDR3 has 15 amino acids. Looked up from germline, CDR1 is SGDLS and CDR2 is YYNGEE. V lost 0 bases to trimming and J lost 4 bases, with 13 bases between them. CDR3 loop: CASSVGGTRAETQYF. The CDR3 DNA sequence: TGTGCCAGCAGCGTAGGGGGGACTCGGGCAGAGACCCAGTACTTC.